The TCR beta chain described here comes from a study of patients and donors after allogeneic stem cell transplantation. TCRdb reanalysed the RT-PCR reads using MiXCR and keeps one entry per CDR3 protein. The table records about 24,000 distinct CDR3 sequences, approximately 28% of them present only once. The CDR3 covers 15 residues. Germline loops: CDR1 LGHNA, CDR2 YNFKEQ. The V and J ends lost 3 bases and 4 bases respectively, with 15 bases between them. This sequence was found in a human donor who was either an allogeneic HSCT recipient or a stem cell or donor lymphocyte infusion donor (not recorded which). It is not recorded whose cells these are; they may come from a transplant donor. Sequences were obtained from blood, either unsorted or a sorted T cell fraction (not recorded which). The J gene is TRBJ1-2, the V gene TRBV4-2; D is unclear. In DNA form, the CDR3 reads TGTGCCAGCAGCCACCCTAGTAAGGTTCCCTATGGCTACACCTTC. Translation: CASSHPSKVPYGYTF.